This entry concerns a single TCR beta chain. Germline lookup yields CDR1 MNHEY and CDR2 SVGEGT. V was pared by 5 bases and J by 2 bases, with 22 bases between. The CDR3 totals 17 residues. Using a J-beta primer mix together with a sample-barcoded 5' primer, a second PCR was run for roughly 6 to 11 cycles. TCRdb re-analysed the 5' RACE reads in MiXCR, keeping a single row per CDR3 protein. This table has 1.5 million to 2 million distinct CDR3 sequences, about two fifths appearing once. These data originate in a study of blood T cells in healthy people across ages. Sequences were obtained from blood. The origin of this receptor is a human donor in good health. The chain is built from TRBV6-2 or TRBV6-3 and TRBJ2-7; perhaps TRBD2 as D (5 bases). The CDR3 is CASSPHPLREYPYEQYF. CDR3 coding DNA: TGTGCCAGCAGTCCTCACCCTCTGAGGGAATACCCCTACGAGCAGTACTTC.